This T cell receptor beta chain was identified during a study of blood T cells in healthy people across ages. Study outcomes and limitations: The long-lived group displayed more naive CD4+ cells, plus higher diversity, than the aged donors did. In these data, TCR beta diversity tracked strongly with naive T cell percentage.

Per sample, at least 5 micrograms of total RNA were extracted. Remarks on this clonotype: What it binds is unknown.

The CDR3 runs 14 residues. Germline loops: CDR1 SGDLS, CDR2 YYNGEE. V dropped 6 bases and J dropped 8 bases, with 18 bases sitting between them. Through a sample-barcoded 5' primer and a J-beta primer mix, a second PCR was run for roughly 6 to 11 cycles. The authors tagged each cDNA molecule using a template-switch adaptor with 12 random nucleotides. Each CDR3 protein gets one entry after TCRdb re-called the 5' RACE reads with MiXCR. The sample has about 1.6 million distinct CDR3 sequences; almost 35% are singletons. The sequence came from a woman in her 30s in good health. The chain is built from TRBV9 and TRBJ2-1; no reliable D call. Source material: blood. The CDR3 coding sequence is TGTGCCAGCACCCGCTTTGGGGTCGGCGATGAGCAGTTCTTC. Translation: CASTRFGVGDEQFF.